Below, one TCR beta chain is given with its context. Trimming at V came to 5 bases and at J to 2 bases, leaving 6 bases not matched to a gene. The CDR3 is made up of 15 amino acids. CDR1 SGHTA and CDR2 FQGTGA come from the germline V gene. RNA totalling roughly 0.5 to 1 ug underwent reverse transcription with random hexamers. Amplification of TCR beta CDR3 used immunoSEQ multiplex PCR across 54 Vbeta and 13 Jbeta. In TCRdb, the immunoSEQ multiplex PCR reads were re-called with MiXCR into one record per CDR3 protein. The sample records around 150,000 distinct CDR3 sequences, around 95% being singletons. This sample was taken from a study of CD8 T cells in Susac syndrome.

Sequencing input: CD4+ T cells from PBMCs. The chain links TRBV7-3 to TRBJ2-3, with 8 positions matching TRBD2. This clonotype originated in a human donor with Susac syndrome. This CDR3 is CASSPGTRSTDTQYF. DNA for the CDR3: TGTGCCAGCAGCCCCGGGACTAGGTCCACAGATACGCAGTATTTT.